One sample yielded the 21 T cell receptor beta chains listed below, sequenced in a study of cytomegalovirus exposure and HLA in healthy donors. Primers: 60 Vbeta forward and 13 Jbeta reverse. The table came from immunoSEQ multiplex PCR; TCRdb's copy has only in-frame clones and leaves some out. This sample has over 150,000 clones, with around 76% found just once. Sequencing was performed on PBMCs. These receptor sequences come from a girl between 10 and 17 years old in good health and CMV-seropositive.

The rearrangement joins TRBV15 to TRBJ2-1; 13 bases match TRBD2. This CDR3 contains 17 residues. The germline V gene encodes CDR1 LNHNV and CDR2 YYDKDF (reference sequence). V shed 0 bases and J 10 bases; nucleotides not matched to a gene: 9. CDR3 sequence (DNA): TGTGCCACCAGCAGAGATTATGGACTAGCGGGAGAGGGGGAGCAGTTCTTC. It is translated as CATSRDYGLAGEGEQFF. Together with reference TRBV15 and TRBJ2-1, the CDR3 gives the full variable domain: DAMVIQNPRYQVTQFGKPVTLSCSQTLNHNVMYWYQQKSSQAPKLLFHYYDKDFNNEADTPDNFQSRRPNTSFCFLDIRSPGLGDTAMYLCATSRDYGLAGEGEQFFGPGTRLTVL.

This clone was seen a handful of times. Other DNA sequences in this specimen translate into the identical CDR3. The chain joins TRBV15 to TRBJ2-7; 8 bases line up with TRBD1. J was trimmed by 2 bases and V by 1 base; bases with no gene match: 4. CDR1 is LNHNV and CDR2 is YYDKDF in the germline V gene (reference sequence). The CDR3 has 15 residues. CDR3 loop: CATSRGPGQAYEQYF. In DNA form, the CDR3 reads TGTGCCACCAGCAGAGGACCGGGACAGGCCTACGAGCAGTACTTC.

This CDR3 reads CASSLSTGFGYGYTF. The CDR3 DNA sequence: TGTGCCAGCAGCTTGTCCACAGGGTTTGGCTATGGCTACACCTTC. The rearrangement links TRBV5-5 to TRBJ1-2; D may be TRBD1 (6 bases). Per germline, CDR1 SGHKS and CDR2 YYEKEE (reference sequence). V was cut by 1 base and J by 4 bases, with 14 bases left in between. CDR3 size: 15 residues.

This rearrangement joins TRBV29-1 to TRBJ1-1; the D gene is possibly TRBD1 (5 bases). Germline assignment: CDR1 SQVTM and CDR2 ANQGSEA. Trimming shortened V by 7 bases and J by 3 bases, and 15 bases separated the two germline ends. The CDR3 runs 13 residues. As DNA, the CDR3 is TGCAGCGGACGGGGGGGGACGGACACTGAAGCTTTCTTT. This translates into CSGRGGTDTEAFF. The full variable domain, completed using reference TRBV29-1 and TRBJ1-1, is SAVISQKPSRDICQRGTSLTIQCQVDSQVTMMFWYRQQPGQSLTLIATANQGSEATYESGFVIDKFPISRPNLTFSTLTVSNMSPEDSSIYLCSGRGGTDTEAFFGQGTRLTVV.

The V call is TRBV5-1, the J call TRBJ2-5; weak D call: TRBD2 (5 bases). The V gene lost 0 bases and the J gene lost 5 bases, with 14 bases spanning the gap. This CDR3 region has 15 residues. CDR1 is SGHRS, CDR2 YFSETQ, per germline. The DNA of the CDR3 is TGCGCCAGCAGCTTGGCCCCTAGAGGGAAGGAGACCCAGTACTTC. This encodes CASSLAPRGKETQYF.

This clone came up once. CDR3 DNA sequence: TGTGCCAGCAGGAGCCACATAGCGGGACCTAATGAGCAGTTCTTC. Translated, it gives CASRSHIAGPNEQFF. The chain links TRBV6-5 to TRBJ2-1, with 8 positions matching TRBD2. This CDR3 is 15 amino acids long. V lost 6 bases to trimming and J lost 7 bases; unmatched junction nucleotides: 11. Germline loops: CDR1 MNHEY, CDR2 SVGAGI.

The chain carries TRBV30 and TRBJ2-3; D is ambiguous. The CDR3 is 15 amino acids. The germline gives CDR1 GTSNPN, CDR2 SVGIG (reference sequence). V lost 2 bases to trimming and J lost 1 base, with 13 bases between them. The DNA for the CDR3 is TGTGCCTGGAGTCCTATAGGCGGAGGCACAGATACGCAGTATTTT. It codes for CAWSPIGGGTDTQYF.

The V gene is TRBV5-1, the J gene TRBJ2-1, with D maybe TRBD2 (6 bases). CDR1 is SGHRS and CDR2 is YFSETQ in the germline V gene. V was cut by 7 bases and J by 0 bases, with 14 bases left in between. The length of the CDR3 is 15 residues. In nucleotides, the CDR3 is TGCGCCAGCGGTCCGGGACTCGTCTCCTACAATGAGCAGTTCTTC. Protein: CASGPGLVSYNEQFF.

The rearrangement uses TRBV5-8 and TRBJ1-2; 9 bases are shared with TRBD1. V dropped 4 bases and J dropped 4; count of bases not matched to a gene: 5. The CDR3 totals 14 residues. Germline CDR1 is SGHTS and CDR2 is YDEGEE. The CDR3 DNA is TGTGCCAGCAGCCGGGACAGGGAGTCCTATGGCTACACCTTC. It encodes CASSRDRESYGYTF.

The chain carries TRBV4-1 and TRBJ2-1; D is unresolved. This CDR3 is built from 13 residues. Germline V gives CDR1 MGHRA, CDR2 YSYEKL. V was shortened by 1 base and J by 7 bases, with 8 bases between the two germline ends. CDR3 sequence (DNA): TGCGCCAGCAGCCAAGGCAGGTTGAATGAGCAGTTCTTC. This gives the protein CASSQGRLNEQFF.

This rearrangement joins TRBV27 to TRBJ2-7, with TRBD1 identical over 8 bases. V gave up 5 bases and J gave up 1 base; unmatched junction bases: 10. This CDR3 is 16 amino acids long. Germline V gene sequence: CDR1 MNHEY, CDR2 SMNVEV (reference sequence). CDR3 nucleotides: TGTGCCAGCAGTGCGGCAGGGGGCCAACTTTCCTACGAGCAGTACTTC. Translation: CASSAAGGQLSYEQYF.

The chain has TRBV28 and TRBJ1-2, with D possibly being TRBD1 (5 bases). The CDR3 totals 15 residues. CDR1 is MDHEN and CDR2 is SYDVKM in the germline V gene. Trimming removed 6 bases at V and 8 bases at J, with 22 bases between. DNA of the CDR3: TGTGCCAGCAGCCCTTCGGCGCAGGGTTCGGGCGGCTACACCTTC. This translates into CASSPSAQGSGGYTF.

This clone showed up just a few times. The CDR3: CSATGTDTQYF. In DNA, the CDR3 is TGCAGTGCCACCGGGACAGATACGCAGTATTTT. The V call is TRBV20-1, the J call TRBJ2-3; D is ambiguous. Germline CDR1 is DFQATT and CDR2 is SNEGSKA (reference sequence). Trimming took 6 bases from V and 3 from J, leaving 7 bases between them. The CDR3 runs to 11 residues.

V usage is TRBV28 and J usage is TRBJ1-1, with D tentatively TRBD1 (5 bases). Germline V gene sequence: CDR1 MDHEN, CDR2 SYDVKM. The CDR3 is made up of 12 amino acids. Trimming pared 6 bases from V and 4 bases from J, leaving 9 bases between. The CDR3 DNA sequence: TGTGCCAGCAGGGGCGGGGGCACTGAAGCTTTCTTT. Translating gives CASRGGGTEAFF.

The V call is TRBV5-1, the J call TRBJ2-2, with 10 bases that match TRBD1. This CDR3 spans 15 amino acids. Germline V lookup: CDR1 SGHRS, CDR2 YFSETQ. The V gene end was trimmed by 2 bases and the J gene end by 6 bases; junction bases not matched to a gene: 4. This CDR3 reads CASSFYGTGAGELFF. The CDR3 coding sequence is TGCGCCAGCAGCTTCTACGGGACAGGGGCCGGGGAGCTGTTTTTT.

CDR3 residues: CASSPNPAGGLYDEQFF. The CDR3 DNA reads TGTGCCAGCAGCCCAAACCCTGCGGGGGGGCTTTACGATGAGCAGTTCTTC. The chain is built from TRBV7-3 and TRBJ2-1; the match to TRBD2 covers 9 bases. V lost 5 bases to trimming and J lost 8 bases; unmatched junction nucleotides: 16. The CDR3 spans 17 residues. The germline CDR1 and CDR2 sequences are SGHTA and FQGTGA.

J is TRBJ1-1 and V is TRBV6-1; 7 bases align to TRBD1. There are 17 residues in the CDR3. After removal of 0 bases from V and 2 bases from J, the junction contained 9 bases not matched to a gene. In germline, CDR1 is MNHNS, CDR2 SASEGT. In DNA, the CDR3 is TGTGCCAGCAGTGAAGCGGTTTTGGGACAGCTAAACACTGAAGCTTTCTTT. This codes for CASSEAVLGQLNTEAFF.

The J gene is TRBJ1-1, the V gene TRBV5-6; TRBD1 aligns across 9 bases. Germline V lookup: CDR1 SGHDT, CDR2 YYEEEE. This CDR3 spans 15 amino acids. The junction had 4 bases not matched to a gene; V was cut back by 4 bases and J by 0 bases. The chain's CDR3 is CASSGGTGMNTEAFF. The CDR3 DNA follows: TGTGCCAGCAGCGGGGGGACAGGGATGAACACTGAAGCTTTCTTT. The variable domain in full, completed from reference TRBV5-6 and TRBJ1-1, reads DAGVTQSPTHLIKTRGQQVTLRCSPKSGHDTVSWYQQALGQGPQFIFQYYEEEERQRGNFPDRFSGHQFPNYSSELNVNALLLGDSALYLCASSGGTGMNTEAFFGQGTRLTVV.

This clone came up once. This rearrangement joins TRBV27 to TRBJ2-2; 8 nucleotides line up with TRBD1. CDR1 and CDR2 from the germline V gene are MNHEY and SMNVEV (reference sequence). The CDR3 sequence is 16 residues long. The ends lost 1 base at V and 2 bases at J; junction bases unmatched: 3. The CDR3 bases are TGTGCCAGCAGTTTATTGGACAGGGTCAACACCGGGGAGCTGTTTTTT. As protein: CASSLLDRVNTGELFF.

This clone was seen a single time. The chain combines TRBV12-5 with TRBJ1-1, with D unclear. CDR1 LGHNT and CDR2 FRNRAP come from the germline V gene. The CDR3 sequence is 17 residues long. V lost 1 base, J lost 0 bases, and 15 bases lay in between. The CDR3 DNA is TGTGCTAGTGGTTTGGGGTCCAGAGCGGATATGAACACTGAAGCTTTCTTT. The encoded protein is CASGLGSRADMNTEAFF.

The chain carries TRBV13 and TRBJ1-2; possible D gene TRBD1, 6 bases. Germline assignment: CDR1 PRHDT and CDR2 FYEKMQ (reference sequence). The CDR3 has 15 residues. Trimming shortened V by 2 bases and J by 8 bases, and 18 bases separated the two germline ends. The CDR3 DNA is TGTGCCAGCAGCTTAATCCCAGGGGAACTGAGCGGCTACACCTTC. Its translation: CASSLIPGELSGYTF.